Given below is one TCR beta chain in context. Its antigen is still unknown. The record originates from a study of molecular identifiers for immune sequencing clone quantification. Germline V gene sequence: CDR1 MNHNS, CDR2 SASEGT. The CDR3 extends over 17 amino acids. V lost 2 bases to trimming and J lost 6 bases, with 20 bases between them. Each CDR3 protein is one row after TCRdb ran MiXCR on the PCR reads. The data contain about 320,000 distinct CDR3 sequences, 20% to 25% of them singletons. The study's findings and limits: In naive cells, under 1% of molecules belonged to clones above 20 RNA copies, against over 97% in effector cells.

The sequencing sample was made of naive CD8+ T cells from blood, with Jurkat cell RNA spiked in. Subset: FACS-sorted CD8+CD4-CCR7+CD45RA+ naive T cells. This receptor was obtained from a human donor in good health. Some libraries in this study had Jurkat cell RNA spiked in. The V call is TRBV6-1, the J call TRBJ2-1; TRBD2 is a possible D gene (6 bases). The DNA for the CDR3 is TGTGCCAGCAGTGAACGCAAGCGGTTAGGAGGGAGCAATGAGCAGTTCTTC. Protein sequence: CASSERKRLGGSNEQFF.